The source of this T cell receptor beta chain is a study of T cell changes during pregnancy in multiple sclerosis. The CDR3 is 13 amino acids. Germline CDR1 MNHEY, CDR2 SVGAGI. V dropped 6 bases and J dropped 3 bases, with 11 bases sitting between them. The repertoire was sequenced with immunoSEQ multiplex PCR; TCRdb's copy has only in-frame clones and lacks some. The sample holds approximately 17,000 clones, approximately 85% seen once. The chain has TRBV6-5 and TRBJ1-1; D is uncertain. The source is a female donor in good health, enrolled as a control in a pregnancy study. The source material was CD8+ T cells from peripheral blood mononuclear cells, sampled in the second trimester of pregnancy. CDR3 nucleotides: TGTGCCAGCAGCAGAAAGGCGGACACTGAAGCTTTCTTT. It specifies CASSRKADTEAFF.